Included here is one TCR beta chain sequence, with context. Antigen specificity is unknown. Sample barcodes and UMIs were carried by the TCR alpha and TCR beta cDNA libraries that 5'RACE generated with constant-segment primers. Via MiXCR, TCRdb re-called the 5' RACE reads, giving one row per CDR3 protein. The sample shows 450,000 to 650,000 distinct CDR3 sequences, approximately 18% of them seen only once. This sample was included in a study of T-cell memory formation after mild COVID-19. Looking at the study overall: Clusters of TCRs were largely donor specific. Study results and caveats: Among contracting clones, CD4+ were mainly CM/EM and CD8+ enriched in EMRA. Clones that contracted from day 15 to 85 were balanced CD4/CD8, while later expanders leaned CD4+.

The sequence was collected from an adult woman who had mild COVID-19 (a few samples of this study predate the infection). Cell type and time point are not known. Material: PBMCs or a T cell subset sorted from them (not recorded which).

The CDR3 sequence: CASSLPAAANYGYTF. The CDR3 coding sequence is TGTGCCAGCAGCTTACCCGCCGCGGCTAACTATGGCTACACCTTC. The gene calls are TRBV7-9 and TRBJ1-2; D is undetermined. This CDR3 is built from 15 residues. Per germline, CDR1 SEHNR and CDR2 FQNEAQ (reference sequence). Trimming left V 2 bases short and J 0 bases short, with 10 bases between.